This T cell receptor (beta chain) was sequenced for a study of blood T cell repertoires in COVID-19. Study summary: Specimens from acute and convalescent COVID-19 originated in the United States, Italy and Spain.

The germline V gene encodes CDR1 LGHNA and CDR2 YSLEER. CDR3 size: 14 residues. The V and J ends lost 6 bases and 2 bases, in that order; junction bases with no gene match: 7. Repertoires were generated with immunoSEQ multiplex PCR, while TCRdb's copy carries only in-frame clones and drops some. The sample includes about 91,000 clones, 88% of them seen just once. The sequenced sample consisted of peripheral blood. The V gene is TRBV4-3, the J gene TRBJ2-7, with 7 bases matching TRBD1. This clonotype was sampled from a woman older than 75 with active COVID-19. The CDR3 reads CASSSYRGPYEQYF. For the CDR3, the DNA is TGCGCCAGCAGTTCTTACAGGGGTCCCTACGAGCAGTACTTC.